This T cell receptor (beta chain) was recovered during a study of blood T cells in healthy people across ages. Study-level results: Higher diversity, along with more naive CD4+ cells, distinguished long-lived donors from aged donors. Total diversity from one million sequenced T cells was likely underestimated.

Details on this clonotype: Its antigen is not identified.

The use of a sample-barcoded 5' primer and a J-beta primer mix characterized a second PCR of roughly 6 to 11 cycles. Carrying 12 random nucleotides, a template-switch adaptor labeled each individual cDNA molecule. Via MiXCR, TCRdb re-called the 5' RACE reads, giving one row per CDR3 protein. Seen here are around 1,500,000 distinct CDR3 sequences, approximately 28% observed once, and the top ten hold around 7.7%. This TCR derives from a woman aged 25 to 39 in good health. The sample taken for sequencing was blood.

CDR3 sequence: CASSPYPLGVSYNEQFF. CDR3 sequence (DNA): TGTGCCAGCAGCCCATACCCCTTGGGAGTATCCTACAATGAGCAGTTCTTC. This chain uses TRBV7-9 with TRBJ2-1; perhaps TRBD2 as D (5 bases). This CDR3 has 17 residues. Trimming removed 5 bases from V and 1 base from J, with 18 bases in between. The germline V gene encodes CDR1 SEHNR and CDR2 FQNEAQ (reference sequence).